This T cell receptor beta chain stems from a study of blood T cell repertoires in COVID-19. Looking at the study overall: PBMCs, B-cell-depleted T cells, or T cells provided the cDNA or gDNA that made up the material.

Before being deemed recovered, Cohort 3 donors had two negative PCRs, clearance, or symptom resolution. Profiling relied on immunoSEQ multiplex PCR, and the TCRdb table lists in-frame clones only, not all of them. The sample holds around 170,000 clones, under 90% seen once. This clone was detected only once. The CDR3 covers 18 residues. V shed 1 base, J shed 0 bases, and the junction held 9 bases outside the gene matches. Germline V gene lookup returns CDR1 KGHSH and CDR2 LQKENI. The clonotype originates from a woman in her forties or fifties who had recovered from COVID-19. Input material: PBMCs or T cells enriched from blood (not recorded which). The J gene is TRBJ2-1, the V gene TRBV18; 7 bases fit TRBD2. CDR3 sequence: CASSPRSESGNSYNEQFF. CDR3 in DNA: TGTGCCAGCTCACCACGGTCGGAGAGCGGGAACTCCTACAATGAGCAGTTCTTC.